A single sample is the source of the 23 T cell receptor beta chains below, sequenced in a study of human T cells and chemical hapten exposure. Time point indicated: patch test 1, 2 weeks after DPC sensitization. The treatment was: therapeutic diphenylcyclopropenone sensitization with weekly scalp DPC. TCRdb called the RACE reads again in MiXCR, with one record for every CDR3 protein. The table shows about 99,000 distinct CDR3 sequences, with about an eighth occurring only once. The source material was whole blood, sampled in connection with sensitization to the hapten diphenylcyclopropenone (DPC). The receptors were sampled from a woman aged 40 to 50 with alopecia areata. Some clones in this sample may be carry-over from other donors' samples.

The rearrangement links TRBV5-1 to TRBJ2-3; no clear D gene. The CDR3 runs 15 residues. In germline, CDR1 is SGHRS, CDR2 YFSETQ. The V and J ends lost 4 bases and 0 bases respectively, with 12 bases between them. CDR3 coding DNA: TGCGCCAGCAGCGGCCGGACCACCAGCACAGATACGCAGTATTTT. This translates into CASSGRTTSTDTQYF.

The CDR3 DNA reads as TGTGCCAGCAGTATACAGGAGGGAGCCCTCCACTTT. Its translation is CASSIQEGALHF. The chain couples TRBV28 to TRBJ1-6; D is possibly TRBD1 (5 bases). V gave up 5 bases and J gave up 14 bases, with 13 bases separating them. The CDR3 runs to 12 residues. From germline, CDR1 is MDHEN and CDR2 SYDVKM.

The table lists this clonotype with a few counts. One junction end does not reproduce the germline sequence, and a read error may be involved. The chain employs TRBV7-7 and TRBJ1-5; perhaps TRBD1 as D (5 bases). Germline V lookup: CDR1 SSHAT, CDR2 FNYEAQ (reference sequence). CDR3 length: 15 residues. This CDR3 is CASSLAEGALAAQHF. CDR3 DNA: TGTGCTAGCAGCTTAGCCGAAGGGGCCCTCGCAGCCCAGCATTTT.

The rearrangement joins TRBV6-2 or TRBV6-3 to TRBJ1-2, with no clear D. Germline V gene data show CDR1 as MNHEY and CDR2 as SVGEGT. Trimming took off 3 bases at V and 1 base at J, with 3 bases between the two ends. The CDR3 extends over 12 amino acids. In nucleotides, the CDR3 is TGTGCCAGCAGTTATGTTAACTATGGCTACACCTTC. It encodes CASSYVNYGYTF.

This clonotype has ten or more counts. This chain's CDR3 is CASSLNGQADGYTF. In DNA form, the CDR3 reads TGTGCCAGCAGCCTCAACGGACAGGCGGATGGCTACACCTTC. This rearrangement joins TRBV7-6 to TRBJ1-2; 7 nucleotides align to TRBD1. The V and J ends lost 5 bases and 6 bases, in that order; junction bases with no gene match: 9. Germline V gene sequence: CDR1 SGHVS, CDR2 FNYEAQ. This CDR3 has 14 amino acids.

This clonotype has at least ten counts. The rearrangement uses TRBV20-1 and TRBJ1-5; possibly TRBD1 for D (5 bases). V lost 4 bases, J lost 5 bases, and 9 bases lay in between. CDR1 is DFQATT and CDR2 is SNEGSKA in the germline V gene (reference sequence). The CDR3 has 12 amino acids. The CDR3 nucleotides are TGCAGTGCTACTGACAGTGATCAGCCCCAGCATTTT. Translated, it gives CSATDSDQPQHF.

Notes on this clonotype: A much larger clone is a single base away; this may be a read error. J is TRBJ2-3 and V is TRBV29-1; D is ambiguous. V dropped 3 bases and J dropped 1 base, with 5 bases sitting between them. Germline CDR1 and CDR2: SQVTM and ANQGSEA. CDR3 length equals 12 residues. The CDR3, as DNA: TGCAGCGTTGATCAGGGCACAGATACGCAGTATTTT. It is translated as CSVDQGTDTQYF.

There are a few counts of this clonotype. Sequence at one end of the junction differs from germline and may be a read error. The chain carries TRBV9 and TRBJ2-2, with a tentative D call TRBD2 (5 bases). The germline CDR1 and CDR2 sequences are SGDLS and YYNGEE. This CDR3 is 15 amino acids long. CDR3 residues: CASSVDWVATGELFF. In nucleotides, the CDR3 is TGTGCCAGCAGCGTAGACTGGGTAGCGACCGGTGAGCTGTTTTTT.

This chain links TRBV29-1 with TRBJ2-1; TRBD1 is a possible D gene (5 bases). The CDR3 extends over 10 amino acids. Germline CDR1 is SQVTM and CDR2 is ANQGSEA. Trimming stripped 6 bases from V and 14 bases from J, with 14 bases between. The DNA of the CDR3 is TGCAGCGTCCCTCAGGGCCAAGAGTTCTTC. The encoded protein is CSVPQGQEFF.

The CDR3 coding sequence is TGTGCCAGCAGCCCACCTAGTATCAATGAGCAGTTCTTC. Translated, it gives CASSPPSINEQFF. This chain uses TRBV5-6 with TRBJ2-1; the D is unclear. The CDR3 totals 13 residues. The germline V and J ends were trimmed by 4 bases and 6 bases, with 11 bases remaining between them. Germline-derived CDR1 and CDR2 are SGHDT and YYEEEE.

This clonotype appeared many times. The chain has TRBV29-1 and TRBJ2-5; D is perhaps TRBD2 (6 bases). V dropped 6 bases and J dropped 4 bases, with 9 bases sitting between them. This CDR3 contains 11 residues. CDR1 and CDR2 from the germline V gene are SQVTM and ANQGSEA. The DNA for the CDR3 is TGCAGCGTGACCGGGGGAGAGACCCAGTACTTC. As protein: CSVTGGETQYF.

The sample holds many counts of this clonotype. This sequence joins TRBV7-3 and TRBJ2-3, with 7 bases that match TRBD2. V shed 2 bases and J 1 base; nucleotides not matched to a gene: 0. CDR1 is SGHTA, CDR2 FQGTGA, per germline. CDR3 length: 14 amino acids. The CDR3 here is CASSLGRGTDTQYF. In DNA form, the CDR3 reads TGTGCCAGCAGCTTAGGGAGGGGCACAGATACGCAGTATTTT. The complete variable domain, with remaining parts taken from reference TRBV7-3 and TRBJ2-3, reads GAGVSQTPSNKVTEKGKYVELRCDPISGHTALYWYRQSLGQGPEFLIYFQGTGAADDSGLPNDRFFAVRPEGSVSTLKIQRTERGDSAVYLCASSLGRGTDTQYFGPGTRLTVL.

The CDR3 loop is CASSLPGTRRETQYF. Here the CDR3 DNA reads TGTGCCAGCAGCCTACCCGGGACTAGAAGAGAGACCCAGTACTTC. This chain links TRBV6-2 or TRBV6-3 with TRBJ2-5, with 8 bases that match TRBD2. Germline V gene sequence: CDR1 MNHEY, CDR2 SVGEGT. Trimming took 6 bases from V and 4 from J; bases not matched to a gene: 10. This CDR3 is 15 amino acids long.

This clonotype was observed a few times. The chain combines TRBV6-6 with TRBJ1-4, with no clear D. The germline V and J ends were trimmed by 2 bases and 0 bases, with 16 bases remaining between them. Germline lookup yields CDR1 MNHNY and CDR2 SVGAGI (reference sequence). This CDR3 comprises 18 residues. The CDR3 loop is CASSYVPSSHATNEKLFF. CDR3 nucleotide sequence: TGTGCCAGCAGTTACGTCCCCTCGTCGCATGCAACTAATGAAAAACTGTTTTTT.

V usage is TRBV29-1 and J usage is TRBJ1-1, with 9 nucleotides matching TRBD1. The CDR3 is 15 amino acids. The trim removed 3 bases at V and 1 base at J, leaving 6 bases unmatched. Germline-derived CDR1 and CDR2 are SQVTM and ANQGSEA. CDR3: CSVDRGQGPNTEAFF. In nucleotides, the CDR3 is TGCAGCGTTGATAGGGGACAGGGCCCGAACACTGAAGCTTTCTTT.

This clonotype has a count of ten or more. The V and J genes are TRBV7-8 and TRBJ1-6, with a tentative D call TRBD1 (6 bases). The CDR3 has 15 residues. The V end was cut by 0 bases, the J end by 7 bases, with 10 bases between. Germline V CDR1 and CDR2: SGHVS, FQNEAQ. The CDR3: CASSLAARGNSPLHF. The CDR3 nucleotides are TGTGCCAGCAGCTTAGCGGCCAGGGGAAATTCACCCCTCCACTTT.

This chain connects TRBV29-1 to TRBJ2-7; D not certain. There are 14 residues in the CDR3. V gave up 4 bases and J gave up 0 bases, with 13 bases separating them. Germline values: CDR1 SQVTM, CDR2 ANQGSEA. CDR3 bases: TGCAGCGTTGCCAGGACCACCGCCTCCTACGAGCAGTACTTC. Amino acids: CSVARTTASYEQYF.

V gene TRBV18 combines with J gene TRBJ1-5, with no clear D. V was cut by 5 bases and J by 3 bases, with 17 bases left in between. CDR1 is KGHSH, CDR2 LQKENI, per germline. The length of the CDR3 is 16 residues. CDR3 in DNA: TGTGCCAGCTCATCGAGGCACAACGCCAACAATCAGCCCCAGCATTTT. Amino acids: CASSSRHNANNQPQHF.

The chain joins TRBV27 to TRBJ1-2; D gene uncertain. The CDR3 totals 13 residues. The V and J ends lost 3 bases and 7 bases respectively, with 12 bases between them. The germline gives CDR1 MNHEY, CDR2 SMNVEV (reference sequence). The CDR3 DNA is TGTGCCAGCAGTTTTGGGCGTGACTTTGGCTACACCTTC. The encoded protein is CASSFGRDFGYTF.

This clonotype was counted a few times. This chain uses TRBV28 with TRBJ1-2; D unresolved. Germline CDR1 is MDHEN and CDR2 is SYDVKM. The V end was cut by 7 bases, the J end by 4 bases, with 7 bases between. The CDR3 extends over 11 amino acids. The CDR3 reads CASNNRYGYTF. The CDR3 DNA reads TGTGCCAGCAACAACCGCTATGGCTACACCTTC.

The count of this clonotype is one. The V gene is TRBV29-1, the J gene TRBJ1-1; no clear D gene. V lost 1 base and J 0 bases, leaving 3 bases between the germline ends. This CDR3 contains 12 residues. Germline V gene lookup returns CDR1 SQVTM and CDR2 ANQGSEA. The CDR3 here is CSVEVLNTEAFF. The DNA for the CDR3 is TGCAGCGTTGAAGTTCTGAACACTGAAGCTTTCTTT.

This clonotype was detected only a few times. The chain has TRBV7-9 and TRBJ2-7, with D unresolved. CDR1 and CDR2 (germline): SEHNR, FQNEAQ (reference sequence). Trimming pared 5 bases from V and 6 bases from J, leaving 11 bases between. The CDR3 runs to 12 residues. This CDR3 reads CASSHIPSEQYF. As DNA, the CDR3 is TGTGCCAGCAGCCACATTCCCTCCGAGCAGTACTTC.

Only a few counts were recorded for this clonotype. The V gene is TRBV18, the J gene TRBJ2-6; no clear D gene. The CDR3 covers 18 residues. Trimming removed 2 bases from V and 2 bases from J, with 16 bases in between. Germline values: CDR1 KGHSH, CDR2 LQKENI. The CDR3 bases are TGTGCCAGCTCACCAGTCAACGTCAGGCCCCCTGGGGCCAACGTCCTGACTTTC. Its translation: CASSPVNVRPPGANVLTF.